The text below deals with one T cell receptor beta chain. Trimming took off 2 bases at V and 0 bases at J, with 13 bases between the two ends. The germline V gene encodes CDR1 LNHDA and CDR2 SQIVND (reference sequence). This CDR3 spans 17 amino acids. This sample stems from a study of blood T cell repertoires in COVID-19. Produced via immunoSEQ multiplex PCR; TCRdb's table is partial and in-frame only. Among around 160,000 clones, more than 70% were seen once, and the ten largest hold roughly 2%. This chain links TRBV19 with TRBJ1-4, with D perhaps matching TRBD1 (5 bases). Sequencing was performed on peripheral blood. The receptor was isolated from a human donor in a cohort sampled during active COVID-19. The CDR3 loop is CASSIPGRGTTNEKLFF. CDR3 sequence (DNA): TGTGCCAGTAGTATACCGGGGAGGGGCACAACTAATGAAAAACTGTTTTTT.